The rows below give T cell receptor beta chains drawn from one sample of a study of blood T cell repertoires in COVID-19. The method was immunoSEQ multiplex PCR; TCRdb's version includes in-frame clones alone and lacks a portion of them. The sample contains 150,000 to 200,000 clones, about nine tenths of which appear only once. Sequencing was done on a sample of peripheral blood. The receptors were sampled from a woman in her sixties or seventies with acute or convalescent COVID-19. CDR3s include the opening cysteine and the closing phenylalanine or tryptophan. D genes are given only for firm matches. Clone size, where shown, is once, few, many, or a class for clones that have expanded.

TRBV2	TRBD2	TRBJ2-7	.	CASSDKGTSGGVHEQYF	TGTGCCAGCAGTGATAAGGGGACTAGCGGGGGGGTCCACGAGCAGTACTTC
TRBV28	.	TRBJ1-1	.	CASSLSQTFSEAFF	TGTGCCAGCAGTTTATCGCAGACTTTCTCTGAAGCTTTCTTT
TRBV5-8	TRBD1	TRBJ1-1	.	CASLVVGTGAKEAFF	TGTGCCAGCCTAGTAGTAGGGACAGGGGCAAAAGAAGCTTTCTTT
TRBV7-2	.	TRBJ2-3	once	CASSSRTGSDTQYF	TGTGCCAGCAGCTCACGAACAGGGTCAGATACGCAGTATTTT
TRBV6-1	.	TRBJ1-5	few	CASSEAFRSNQPQHF	TGTGCCAGCAGTGAAGCATTCAGAAGCAATCAGCCCCAGCATTTT
TRBV5-4	.	TRBJ2-1	.	CASSLVDRRTDEQFF	TGTGCCAGCAGCTTGGTGGACAGACGAACCGATGAGCAGTTCTTC
TRBV5-6	.	TRBJ2-2	.	CASSFQVVGELFF	TGTGCCAGCAGCTTCCAGGTTGTCGGGGAGCTGTTTTTT
TRBV2	TRBD1	TRBJ1-4	.	CASSGPPGQGSATNEKLFF	TGTGCCAGCAGTGGGCCTCCGGGACAGGGGAGTGCAACTAATGAAAAACTGTTTTTT
TRBV3-1/TRBV3-2	.	TRBJ1-1	.	CASSQPGFGTEAFF	TGTGCCAGCAGCCAACCAGGATTCGGCACTGAAGCTTTCTTT
TRBV2	TRBD1	TRBJ1-4	.	CASSRQGMREKLFF	TGTGCCAGCAGTAGACAGGGGATGCGAGAAAAACTGTTTTTT
TRBV7-2	.	TRBJ2-4	.	CASSLAGGNKNIQYF	TGTGCCAGCAGCTTAGCGGGGGGAAACAAAAACATTCAGTACTTC
TRBV2	TRBD1	TRBJ1-2	.	CASSGQGSYGYTF	TGTGCCAGCAGTGGACAGGGTTCCTATGGCTACACCTTC
TRBV2	.	TRBJ2-2	.	CASSSGTPNTGELFF	TGTGCCAGCAGCTCCGGGACACCGAACACCGGGGAGCTGTTTTTT
TRBV19	TRBD1	TRBJ2-5	once	CASSSTGGRETQYF	TGTGCCAGTAGTTCGACAGGGGGCAGGGAGACCCAGTACTTC
TRBV4-3	TRBD2	TRBJ2-7	.	CASSQDYSGRAWSYEQYF	TGCGCCAGCAGCCAAGATTATAGCGGGAGGGCCTGGTCCTACGAGCAGTACTTC
TRBV18	.	TRBJ2-3	.	CASSPPALDTQYF	TGTGCCAGCTCACCACCCGCACTCGATACGCAGTATTTT
TRBV7-3	.	TRBJ2-2	.	CASSLTGDTGELFF	TGTGCCAGCAGCTTAACAGGGGACACCGGGGAGCTGTTTTTT
TRBV7-2	.	TRBJ1-2	.	CASSLESGGNYGYTF	TGTGCCAGCAGCTTAGAATCTGGGGGGAACTATGGCTACACCTTC
TRBV15	TRBD1	TRBJ1-1	.	CATSTDRGVGAEAFF	TGTGCCACCAGCACAGACAGGGGAGTGGGAGCTGAAGCTTTCTTT
TRBV28	.	TRBJ2-1	.	CATQTGIYNEQFF	TGTGCCACCCAAACAGGGATCTACAATGAGCAGTTCTTC